The 26 T cell receptor beta chains below come from one sample, sequenced in a study of CD4+ T cells in melanoma. Assay: immunoSEQ multiplex PCR; the TCRdb copy retains only in-frame clones and omits some. This sample has 140,000 or so clones; around nine tenths occur once, and the top ten carry more than 1.5%. The origin of the receptors is a human donor with melanoma.

This chain links TRBV2 with TRBJ2-5; D might be TRBD2 (5 bases). The germline V gene encodes CDR1 SNHLY and CDR2 FYNNEI. V lost 3 bases and J 2 bases, leaving 16 bases between the germline ends. The CDR3 contains 16 residues. CDR3: CASSEVERGTQETQYF. CDR3 nucleotide sequence: TGTGCCAGCAGTGAGGTAGAACGGGGAACACAAGAGACCCAGTACTTC.

The gene calls are TRBV6-5 and TRBJ2-1; D is ambiguous. Germline CDR1 is MNHEY and CDR2 is SVGAGI. The length of the CDR3 is 15 residues. Trimming shortened V by 6 bases and J by 0 bases, and 12 bases separated the two germline ends. The CDR3 spells CASSLDWSSYNEQFF. The CDR3 nucleotides read TGTGCCAGCAGCCTCGACTGGAGCTCCTACAATGAGCAGTTCTTC.

This clone showed up just a few times. CDR3 sequence (DNA): TGCGCCAGCAGCTTCAGGGCGGGAAATCAAGAGACCCAGTACTTC. Protein product: CASSFRAGNQETQYF. The genes are TRBV5-1 and TRBJ2-5, with D tentatively TRBD2 (6 bases). Trimming pared 2 bases from V and 2 bases from J, leaving 13 bases between. Germline CDR1 is SGHRS and CDR2 is YFSETQ. This CDR3 spans 15 amino acids.

This clone was seen just once. The rearrangement joins TRBV9 to TRBJ2-1, with D unresolved. The CDR3 is made up of 15 amino acids. V was cut by 3 bases and J by 2 bases, with 12 bases left in between. Germline-derived CDR1 and CDR2 are SGDLS and YYNGEE. The chain's CDR3 is CASSGYIATYNEQFF. The CDR3 bases are TGTGCCAGCAGCGGGTACATTGCAACCTACAATGAGCAGTTCTTC.

V and J are TRBV27 and TRBJ1-6; the match to TRBD1 covers 7 bases. The CDR3 is 14 amino acids. After removal of 4 bases from V and 11 bases from J, the junction contained 8 bases not matched to a gene. CDR1 MNHEY and CDR2 SMNVEV come from the germline V gene (reference sequence). CDR3 sequence: CASSSKTGTTPLHF. The CDR3 nucleotides read TGTGCCAGCAGTTCAAAGACAGGGACGACACCCCTCCACTTT.

The J gene is TRBJ1-1, the V gene TRBV9; D not certain. Germline V CDR1 and CDR2: SGDLS, YYNGEE. The length of the CDR3 is 13 residues. V lost 0 bases, J lost 3 bases, and 6 bases lay in between. The CDR3, as DNA: TGTGCCAGCAGCGTAGGTTTAGACACTGAAGCTTTCTTT. Translating it yields CASSVGLDTEAFF.

The chain joins TRBV28 to TRBJ1-5; D ambiguous. Per germline, CDR1 MDHEN and CDR2 SYDVKM. This CDR3 is built from 14 residues. The V end lost 4 bases, the J end lost 3 bases, and 10 bases lay between the germline ends. DNA of the CDR3: TGTGCCAGCAGTTCCCAGGCTACCAATCAGCCCCAGCATTTT. It translates to CASSSQATNQPQHF.

The rearrangement uses TRBV14 and TRBJ2-2, with unresolved D. V lost 0 bases and J lost 8, with 10 bases in between. The CDR3 length is 14 residues. Germline V gene lookup returns CDR1 SGHDN and CDR2 FVKESK. CDR3 sequence: CASSQDGRTGELFF. CDR3 nucleotide sequence: TGTGCCAGCAGCCAAGACGGTCGTACGGGGGAGCTGTTTTTT.

The chain recombines TRBV5-1 with TRBJ1-2; D gene ambiguous. This CDR3 is built from 13 residues. Trimming took 3 bases from V and 7 from J, leaving 13 bases between them. Germline CDR1 and CDR2: SGHRS and YFSETQ. The chain's CDR3 is CASSWTDASGYTF. The CDR3 DNA reads TGCGCCAGCAGCTGGACGGATGCCTCTGGCTACACCTTC.

The chain is built from TRBV30 and TRBJ1-2; 9 nucleotides match TRBD1. The V and J ends lost 0 bases and 8 bases, in that order; junction bases with no gene match: 4. The CDR3 runs 13 residues. The V gene's germline CDR1 is GTSNPN and CDR2 SVGIG (reference sequence). The CDR3 nucleotides read TGTGCCTGGAGTGTACAGGGGGCGGGGGGCTACACCTTC. It codes for CAWSVQGAGGYTF.

The V call is TRBV5-8, the J call TRBJ2-7, with TRBD1 matching over 9 bases. Trimming at V came to 3 bases and at J to 3 bases, leaving 10 bases not matched to a gene. The germline gives CDR1 SGHTS, CDR2 YDEGEE. This CDR3 is 16 amino acids long. The CDR3 DNA is TGTGCCAGCAGCTGGCGACCGGGACAGGGAATCTACGAGCAGTACTTC. It is translated as CASSWRPGQGIYEQYF. The variable domain in full, with the rest retrieved from reference TRBV5-8 and TRBJ2-7, is EAGVTQSPTHLIKTRGQQATLRCSPISGHTSVYWYQQALGLGLQFLLWYDEGEERNRGNFPPRFSGRQFPNYSSELNVNALELEDSALYLCASSWRPGQGIYEQYFGPGTRLTVT.

This chain links TRBV18 with TRBJ1-4; no clear D. The germline gives CDR1 KGHSH, CDR2 LQKENI. CDR3 length: 14 residues. The V end was cut by 3 bases, the J end by 8 bases, with 13 bases between. This chain's CDR3 is CASSPERIREKLFF. CDR3 coding DNA: TGTGCCAGCTCACCCGAAAGGATTCGGGAAAAACTGTTTTTT.

This sequence joins TRBV7-8 and TRBJ1-1; D call uncertain. The CDR3 is 15 amino acids. Trimming removed 5 bases at V and 3 bases at J, with 16 bases between. Germline V gene data show CDR1 as SGHVS and CDR2 as FQNEAQ. The CDR3 DNA reads TGTGCCAGCAGCCCGGTTGGGGATACGGACACTGAAGCTTTCTTT. This codes for CASSPVGDTDTEAFF.

The V call is TRBV5-1, the J call TRBJ2-7; D not certain. The V and J ends lost 4 bases and 0 bases respectively, with 8 bases between them. CDR1 is SGHRS, CDR2 YFSETQ, per germline. The CDR3 has 13 amino acids. CDR3 loop: CASSGDNSYEQYF. In nucleotides, the CDR3 is TGCGCCAGCAGCGGTGACAACTCCTACGAGCAGTACTTC.

This clone came up once. This chain connects TRBV29-1 to TRBJ2-1; perhaps TRBD1 as D (6 bases). The CDR3 is made up of 13 amino acids. V was clipped by 3 bases and J by 1 base, with 7 bases between them. Germline V lookup: CDR1 SQVTM, CDR2 ANQGSEA. CDR3 DNA sequence: TGCAGCGTTGAGGGGGCGTCCTACAATGAGCAGTTCTTC. Its protein is CSVEGASYNEQFF.

The chain is built from TRBV7-9 and TRBJ2-3; maybe TRBD2 (5 bases). The CDR3 length is 12 residues. V was pared by 2 bases and J by 10 bases, with 10 bases between. The germline V gene has CDR1 SEHNR and CDR2 FQNEAQ (reference sequence). CDR3 nucleotides: TGTGCCAGCAGCTTAAGTACGGGGTCGCAGTATTTT. As protein: CASSLSTGSQYF.

The CDR3 spells CASSLTQYRTDYYGYTF. For the CDR3, the DNA is TGTGCCAGCAGCCTTACTCAATATAGGACAGATTACTATGGCTACACCTTC. J is TRBJ1-2 and V is TRBV7-8; the D gene is possibly TRBD1 (6 bases). V gave up 5 bases and J gave up 3 bases, with 22 bases separating them. The germline gives CDR1 SGHVS, CDR2 FQNEAQ. This CDR3 spans 17 amino acids.

V gene TRBV7-6 combines with J gene TRBJ2-7, with a weak D call TRBD1 (5 bases). CDR3 size: 14 residues. Trimming took 2 bases from V and 0 from J, leaving 8 bases between them. In germline, CDR1 is SGHVS, CDR2 FNYEAQ. CDR3 in amino acids: CASSLQGDSYEQYF. The CDR3 region has the DNA TGTGCCAGCAGCTTACAAGGGGACTCCTACGAGCAGTACTTC.

This clone has a single count. The chain joins TRBV5-6 to TRBJ2-7, with D tentatively TRBD1 (5 bases). Deletions cut 7 bases from V and 3 bases from J, with 17 bases between. The CDR3 is made up of 14 amino acids. In germline, CDR1 is SGHDT, CDR2 YYEEEE. The CDR3 sequence is CASGKRQNYYEQYF. As DNA, the CDR3 is TGTGCCAGCGGAAAAAGACAGAATTACTACGAGCAGTACTTC.

The chain combines TRBV15 with TRBJ1-2, with a possible D match to TRBD1 (6 bases). CDR3 size: 15 residues. With 3 bases removed from V and 4 bases from J, the gap between germline ends came to 15 bases. From germline, CDR1 is LNHNV and CDR2 YYDKDF (reference sequence). The CDR3 sequence: CATSSKDSWSYGYTF. For the CDR3, the DNA is TGTGCCACCAGCAGCAAGGACAGTTGGAGCTATGGCTACACCTTC.

A remark on this clone: The junction and the germline gene differ at one end; a read error may be behind it. The V call is TRBV7-9, the J call TRBJ1-1; no clear D gene. The CDR3 has 11 residues. Per germline, CDR1 SEHNR and CDR2 FQNEAQ (reference sequence). CDR3 loop: CASSFDRPLQF. The CDR3 nucleotides read TGTGCCAGCAGCTTCGATCGACCCCTTCAATTT. The full variable domain, rest sourced from reference TRBV7-9 and TRBJ1-1, is DTGVSQNPRHKITKRGQNVTFRCDPISEHNRLYWYRQTLGQGPEFLTYFQNEAQLEKSRLLSDRFSAERPKGSFSTLEIQRTEQGDSAMYLCASSFDRPLQFGQGTRLTVV.

This rearrangement joins TRBV30 to TRBJ1-5; 7 nucleotides align to TRBD1. This CDR3 is 13 amino acids long. Germline V gives CDR1 GTSNPN, CDR2 SVGIG (reference sequence). Trimming cost V 4 bases and J 7 bases; bases outside gene matches: 7. The CDR3 spells CAWTRRGGQPQHF. CDR3 sequence (DNA): TGTGCCTGGACCCGCAGGGGGGGACAGCCCCAGCATTTT.

The chain recombines TRBV5-1 with TRBJ2-3; D gene ambiguous. V lost 5 bases and J lost 0, with 10 bases in between. The CDR3 covers 14 residues. CDR1 is SGHRS, CDR2 YFSETQ, per germline. The CDR3 nucleotides read TGCGCCAGCAGTGGCCAAACTAGCACAGATACGCAGTATTTT. It yields the protein CASSGQTSTDTQYF.

This chain joins TRBV6-5 and TRBJ1-6, with D unclear. The CDR3 sequence is 15 residues long. Germline V gives CDR1 MNHEY, CDR2 SVGAGI. The ends were cut back, 0 bases at V and 7 bases at J, with 10 bases in the middle. The CDR3 loop is CASSYSNGINSPLHF. DNA of the CDR3: TGTGCCAGCAGTTACTCCAACGGAATAAATTCACCCCTCCACTTT.

The CDR3 region has the DNA TGTGCCAGTCAGGGGCCGGGACTAGCCAACTACGAGCAGTACTTC. It codes for CASQGPGLANYEQYF. The chain uses TRBV6-5 and TRBJ2-7; 9 nucleotides line up with TRBD2. Trimming at V came to 9 bases and at J to 3 bases, leaving 12 bases not matched to a gene. This CDR3 region has 15 residues. Germline-derived CDR1 and CDR2 are MNHEY and SVGAGI.

The J gene is TRBJ1-1, the V gene TRBV6-5; 8 nucleotides match TRBD1. J gave up 4 bases and V 5 bases, and 0 bases lay outside the gene matches. This CDR3 is 12 amino acids long. In germline, CDR1 is MNHEY, CDR2 SVGAGI. The CDR3 DNA reads as TGTGCCAGCAGTACAGGGGGCACTGAAGCTTTCTTT. It translates to CASSTGGTEAFF.